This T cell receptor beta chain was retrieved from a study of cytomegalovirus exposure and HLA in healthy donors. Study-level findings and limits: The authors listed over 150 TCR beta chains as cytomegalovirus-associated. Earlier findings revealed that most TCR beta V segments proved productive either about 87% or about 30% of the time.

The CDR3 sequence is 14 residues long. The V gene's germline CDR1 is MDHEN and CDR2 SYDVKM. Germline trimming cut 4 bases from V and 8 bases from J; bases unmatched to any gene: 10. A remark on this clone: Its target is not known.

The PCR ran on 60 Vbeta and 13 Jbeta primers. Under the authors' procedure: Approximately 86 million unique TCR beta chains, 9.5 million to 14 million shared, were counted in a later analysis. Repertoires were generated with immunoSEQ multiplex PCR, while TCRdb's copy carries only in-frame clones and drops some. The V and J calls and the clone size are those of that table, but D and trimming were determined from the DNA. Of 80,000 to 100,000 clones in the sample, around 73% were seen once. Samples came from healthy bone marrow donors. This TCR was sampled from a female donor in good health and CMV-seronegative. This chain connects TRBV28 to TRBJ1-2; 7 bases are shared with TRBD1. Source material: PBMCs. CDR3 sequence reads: CASSSDRVTGGYTF. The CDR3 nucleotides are TGTGCCAGCAGTTCCGACAGGGTGACAGGAGGCTACACCTTC.